This TCR beta chain emerged from a study of blood T cell repertoires in COVID-19. Study-level information: Sites across the United States, Italy and Spain contributed samples from acute and convalescent COVID-19.

Sequencing used immunoSEQ multiplex PCR; TCRdb keeps in-frame clones, though not all of them. Seen here are more than 110,000 clones, 84% observed once, and the top ten hold 4.5% to 5.5%. Per the germline V gene, CDR1 is KGHSH and CDR2 is LQKENI. The CDR3 totals 14 residues. Trimming stripped 3 bases from V and 5 bases from J, with 14 bases between. This TCR was sampled from a middle-aged man with acute COVID-19. V and J are TRBV18 and TRBJ2-7, with D hard to call. The sequenced material came from PBMCs or T cells enriched from blood (not recorded which). The CDR3 sequence is CASSPNGVGDEQYF. CDR3 DNA sequence: TGTGCCAGCTCACCGAATGGAGTCGGTGACGAGCAGTACTTC.